This TCR beta chain was identified during a study of cytomegalovirus exposure and HLA in healthy donors. Study background: Some 85 million unique TCRs from HLA-typed donors were held in an early data release.

Overall study findings and caveats: It was confirmed in vitro that three of the CMV-associated chains were specific for CMV antigens. In the analysis, some V segments, TRBV6-2 and TRBV6-3 included, were excluded as indistinguishable.

Concerning this clone: Its cognate antigen is unknown.

It was with 60 Vbeta and 13 Jbeta primers that the PCR ran. The method was immunoSEQ multiplex PCR; TCRdb's version includes in-frame clones alone and lacks a portion of them. The sample includes approximately 120,000 clones, roughly 70% seen only once; the top ten take 4%. These donors counted as nominally healthy when sampled, but unrecorded immune exposures were likely. The CDR3 runs to 15 residues. Trimming took 4 bases from V and 1 from J; bases not matched to a gene: 8. Germline CDR1 is SQVTM and CDR2 is ANQGSEA. The sequenced sample consisted of PBMCs. The rearrangement links TRBV29-1 to TRBJ2-7; the match to TRBD1 covers 9 bases. The receptor was derived from a man aged 35 to 55 in good health and CMV-seropositive. The CDR3 nucleotides are TGCAGCGTTGGGGGGGGAGACAGGGGGTCCTACGAGCAGTACTTC. As protein: CSVGGGDRGSYEQYF.